The table lists the clone carrying this T cell receptor beta chain with a few counts. Its target is not known. This may come from a read error, since a much larger clone is one base off. No patient had received any treatment before thyroid surgery. The entry originates in a study of metastatic and nonmetastatic thyroid tumors. Study context: Samples came from malignant and benign thyroid patients, and repertoires were compared across blood and tumor or nodule tissue.

General study findings and limits: Benign nodules reportedly had significantly lower TCR beta diversity than malignant thyroid tumors in blood and tumor.

Using MiXCR, TCRdb reanalyzed the PCR reads. Of tens of thousands of clones in the sample, 20% were seen once. Trimming pared 4 bases from V and 9 bases from J, leaving 21 bases between. Germline V CDR1 and CDR2: SGHTA, FQGNSA. The CDR3 is 15 amino acids. The clonotype was recovered from a female donor with papillary thyroid cancer or a benign thyroid nodule (not recorded which). Some clones in this sample may be carry-over from other donors' samples. The sample consisted of blood. The chain links TRBV7-2 to TRBJ2-5, with D possibly called TRBD1 or TRBD2 (5 bases each). The CDR3 nucleotides read TGTGCCAGCAGCTATTCCGGGATCGGGGACGGGGCCCAGTACTTC. The encoded protein is CASSYSGIGDGAQYF.